Following are 22 T cell receptor beta chains from one sample sequenced in a study of blood T cell repertoires in COVID-19. TCRdb keeps only in-frame clones here, not all; method: immunoSEQ multiplex PCR. This sample has roughly 100,000 clones, with around 94% found just once. The sequencing input was peripheral blood. Receptors originate from a man aged 45-65 years with active COVID-19.

V is TRBV28 and J is TRBJ2-7; TRBD2 matches 7 bases. Germline-derived CDR1 and CDR2 are MDHEN and SYDVKM. The CDR3 sequence is 13 residues long. With V trimmed by 5 bases and J by 5 bases, 6 bases remained unmatched. CDR3 in DNA: TGTGCCAGCAGTCTTACTAGCGTCCACGAGCAGTACTTC. Protein: CASSLTSVHEQYF.

The gene calls are TRBV7-8 and TRBJ1-6; no firm D call. The CDR3 is 13 amino acids. Germline V gives CDR1 SGHVS, CDR2 FQNEAQ. The V and J ends lost 5 bases and 6 bases respectively, with 8 bases between them. As DNA, the CDR3 is TGTGCCAGCAGCGGAGGTCTTAATTCACCCCTCCACTTT. This codes for CASSGGLNSPLHF.

The CDR3 sequence: CAWNRRGGDTDTQYF. The CDR3 nucleotides are TGTGCCTGGAATCGGCGGGGGGGGGATACAGATACGCAGTATTTT. The chain links TRBV30 to TRBJ2-3; 9 bases are a match to TRBD2. The length of the CDR3 is 15 residues. Germline V gives CDR1 GTSNPN, CDR2 SVGIG (reference sequence). V lost 4 bases to trimming and J lost 3 bases; unmatched junction nucleotides: 8.

The chain joins TRBV7-2 to TRBJ1-4; possible D gene TRBD1, 6 bases. Trimming cost V 6 bases and J 4 bases, with 12 bases left between them. This CDR3 region has 14 residues. In germline, CDR1 is SGHTA, CDR2 FQGNSA. CDR3: CASSTGFLNEKLFF. The CDR3 nucleotides read TGTGCCAGCAGTACAGGGTTCCTTAATGAAAAACTGTTTTTT.

This clone occurred once. V and J are TRBV5-5 and TRBJ2-7, with TRBD2 matching over 13 bases. The V segment lost 1 base and the J segment 5 bases; nucleotides outside the gene matches: 12. The CDR3 extends over 18 amino acids. CDR1 is SGHKS, CDR2 YYEKEE, per germline (reference sequence). For the CDR3, the DNA is TGTGCCAGCAGCTTGACAATTTCTAGGACTAGCGGGAGTAACGAGCAGTACTTC. Encoded protein: CASSLTISRTSGSNEQYF.

This clone has more than one count but fewer than ten. The CDR3 here is CASSLQASGKPQHF. For the CDR3, the DNA is TGTGCCAGTAGTCTACAGGCCTCTGGCAAGCCCCAGCATTTT. The genes are TRBV19 and TRBJ1-5; TRBD1 might be the D (5 bases). V was shortened by 5 bases and J by 8 bases, with 16 bases between the two germline ends. The CDR3 totals 14 residues. Germline CDR1 is LNHDA and CDR2 is SQIVND (reference sequence).

The rearrangement links TRBV10-3 to TRBJ1-1; D is ambiguous. V gave up 4 bases and J gave up 3 bases, with 12 bases separating them. Germline-derived CDR1 and CDR2 are ENHRY and SYGVKD. This CDR3 spans 14 amino acids. The CDR3 sequence: CAISVGGKDTEAFF. Here the CDR3 DNA reads TGTGCCATCAGTGTAGGAGGGAAGGACACTGAAGCTTTCTTT.

This chain links TRBV4-2 with TRBJ2-1, with 10 bases identical to TRBD2. Germline loops: CDR1 LGHNA, CDR2 YNFKEQ. Trimming at V came to 0 bases and at J to 4 bases, leaving 12 bases not matched to a gene. This CDR3 is 19 amino acids long. CDR3 loop: CASSQELNRAGGGYNEQFF. The CDR3 DNA reads as TGTGCCAGCAGCCAAGAACTAAACCGAGCGGGAGGGGGTTACAATGAGCAGTTCTTC.

This CDR3 reads CASRDRESSYNSPLHF. The CDR3 DNA reads TGTGCCAGCAGGGACAGGGAGAGCTCCTATAATTCACCCCTCCACTTT. The chain recombines TRBV2 with TRBJ1-6, with TRBD1 identical over 8 bases. The CDR3 totals 16 residues. The V segment lost 6 bases and the J segment 0 bases; nucleotides outside the gene matches: 4. CDR1 SNHLY and CDR2 FYNNEI come from the germline V gene.

The chain combines TRBV5-4 with TRBJ1-6; D is possibly TRBD1 (6 bases). Germline CDR1 and CDR2: SGHNT and YYREEE (reference sequence). The CDR3 is 15 residues long. V gave up 0 bases and J gave up 8 bases, with 12 bases separating them. The CDR3 DNA reads TGTGCCAGCAGCTTGGGTCGGGGGGCGGATTCACCCCTCCACTTT. Translating it yields CASSLGRGADSPLHF.

V and J are TRBV20-1 and TRBJ2-5; D is unresolved. The CDR3 loop spans 11 amino acids. V was cut by 1 base and J by 2 bases, with 2 bases left in between. Germline V CDR1 and CDR2: DFQATT, SNEGSKA (reference sequence). As DNA, the CDR3 is TGCAGTGCTAGAGTACAAGAGACCCAGTACTTC. Translation: CSARVQETQYF.

The V call is TRBV11-3, the J call TRBJ1-2; a possible D gene is TRBD1 (5 bases). Germline CDR1 reads SGHNT; CDR2 reads YENEEA. Between the trimmed V and J ends, which lost 8 bases and 4 bases, there was a span of 11 bases. This CDR3 is built from 12 residues. The CDR3 bases are TGTGCCAGCCTGGGGGGAATCTATGGCTACACCTTC. This encodes CASLGGIYGYTF.

The CDR3 nucleotides read TGTGCCAGCAGCACGGACTATAGCACCGGGGAGCTGTTTTTT. This sequence encodes CASSTDYSTGELFF. This sequence joins TRBV7-9 and TRBJ2-2, with TRBD2 as a possible D gene (6 bases). This CDR3 has 14 residues. Germline V gene sequence: CDR1 SEHNR, CDR2 FQNEAQ (reference sequence). V was trimmed by 5 bases and J by 4 bases, leaving 11 bases between them.

This chain joins TRBV11-2 and TRBJ1-4; D is ambiguous. V lost 2 bases, J lost 5 bases, and 6 bases lay in between. Germline V gene data show CDR1 as SGHAT and CDR2 as FQNNGV. The CDR3 covers 13 residues. In DNA, the CDR3 is TGTGCCAGCAGCTTAACGGTCAATGAAAAACTGTTTTTT. Its translation: CASSLTVNEKLFF.

This sequence joins TRBV7-9 and TRBJ2-7, with TRBD2 identical over 8 bases. Looked up from germline, CDR1 is SEHNR and CDR2 is FQNEAQ (reference sequence). V shed 1 base and J 7 bases; nucleotides not matched to a gene: 6. The CDR3 covers 14 residues. CDR3 sequence (DNA): TGTGCCAGCAGCTTAGGCACGGGGACTAGAGAGCAGTACTTC. Its translation: CASSLGTGTREQYF.

V gene TRBV6-9 combines with J gene TRBJ2-4, with a weak D call TRBD2 (5 bases). The CDR3 has 13 residues. Germline assignment: CDR1 MNHGY and CDR2 SVAAGI. Deletions cut 11 bases from V and 9 bases from J, with 20 bases between. The CDR3 DNA is TGTGCCCGCAACGAGCGGCCGGGCGGCATTCAGTACTTC. Translated: CARNERPGGIQYF.

The chain has TRBV24-1 and TRBJ2-7; 10 nucleotides agree with TRBD1. The CDR3 is made up of 15 amino acids. V was clipped by 3 bases and J by 6 bases; unmatched bases: 7. Germline CDR1 and CDR2: KGHDR and SFDVKD. Here the CDR3 reads CATSDPGTGDAEQYF. For the CDR3, the DNA is TGTGCCACCAGTGATCCGGGGACAGGGGATGCCGAGCAGTACTTC.

The V gene is TRBV5-4, the J gene TRBJ1-6; D is ambiguous. The CDR3 has 15 amino acids. Germline V gene sequence: CDR1 SGHNT, CDR2 YYREEE (reference sequence). V lost 5 bases and J lost 5, with 14 bases in between. The CDR3 reads CASRARFGDNSPLHF. In DNA form, the CDR3 reads TGTGCCAGCAGGGCCCGGTTCGGGGATAATTCACCCCTCCACTTT.

The V and J genes are TRBV19 and TRBJ2-7; 7 nucleotides agree with TRBD2. J was trimmed by 5 bases and V by 3 bases; bases with no gene match: 10. The CDR3 sequence is 15 residues long. Germline assignment: CDR1 LNHDA and CDR2 SQIVND (reference sequence). The CDR3 reads CASSIRPSGENEQYF. The CDR3 DNA reads as TGTGCCAGTAGTATTAGGCCCAGCGGGGAGAACGAGCAGTACTTC.

The V and J genes are TRBV7-2 and TRBJ2-2, with unresolved D. The CDR3 length is 16 residues. Germline CDR1 is SGHTA and CDR2 is FQGNSA. V was clipped by 6 bases and J by 3 bases, with 17 bases between them. The CDR3 DNA reads as TGTGCCAGCAGTCCCCAAGCCGCAACGGACACCGGGGAGCTGTTTTTT. It encodes CASSPQAATDTGELFF. Supplemented by reference TRBV7-2 and TRBJ2-2, the full variable domain reads GAGVSQSPSNKVTEKGKDVELRCDPISGHTALYWYRQSLGQGLEFLIYFQGNSAPDKSGLPSDRFSAERTGGSVSTLTIQRTQQEDSAVYLCASSPQAATDTGELFFGEGSRLTVL.

The CDR3 sequence is CASSPGQVGNQPQHF. CDR3 coding DNA: TGTGCCAGCTCACCCGGACAGGTCGGCAATCAGCCCCAGCATTTT. V is TRBV18 and J is TRBJ1-5, with TRBD1 matching 7 bases. Germline V CDR1 and CDR2: KGHSH, LQKENI. This CDR3 spans 15 amino acids. With V trimmed by 3 bases and J by 2 bases, 4 bases remained unmatched. The variable domain in full, completed from reference TRBV18 and TRBJ1-5, reads NAGVMQNPRHLVRRRGQEARLRCSPMKGHSHVYWYRQLPEEGLKFMVYLQKENIIDESGMPKERFSAEFPKEGPSILRIQQVVRGDSAAYFCASSPGQVGNQPQHFGDGTRLSIL.

The CDR3 region is CASRPGTSQETQYF. The DNA of the CDR3 is TGTGCCAGCAGACCAGGGACTAGCCAAGAGACCCAGTACTTC. The rearrangement joins TRBV28 to TRBJ2-5; 8 bases agree with TRBD2. Germline V gene sequence: CDR1 MDHEN, CDR2 SYDVKM. The CDR3 is made up of 14 amino acids. Trimming at V came to 6 bases and at J to 1 base, leaving 4 bases not matched to a gene.